These 14 T cell receptor beta chains share one sample of origin, sequenced in a study of cytomegalovirus exposure and HLA in healthy donors. The PCR was carried out with 60 Vbeta primers and 13 Jbeta primers. TCRdb keeps only in-frame clones here, not all; method: immunoSEQ multiplex PCR. In the table there are 200,000 to 300,000 clones, roughly 85% of which are singletons. The sample taken for sequencing was PBMCs. These receptors all stem from a girl aged 2 to 9 in good health and CMV-seronegative.

V is TRBV12-5 and J is TRBJ1-3; a weak D match, TRBD1 (6 bases). The CDR3 runs to 17 residues. Germline values: CDR1 LGHNT, CDR2 FRNRAP. V lost 1 base and J 1 base, leaving 14 bases between the germline ends. CDR3 nucleotides: TGTGCTAGTGGTTTGGCCACGGGACAAAAATCTGGAAACACCATATATTTT. As protein: CASGLATGQKSGNTIYF.

The rearrangement uses TRBV9 and TRBJ2-1; 8 nucleotides match TRBD2. The CDR3 is 17 residues long. Germline CDR1 reads SGDLS; CDR2 reads YYNGEE. V was clipped by 4 bases and J by 1 base; unmatched bases: 10. Here the CDR3 DNA reads TGTGCCAGCAGCCAGAGGATTAGCGGGGCTTCCTACAATGAGCAGTTCTTC. Residues: CASSQRISGASYNEQFF.

The CDR3 region has the DNA TGTGCCAGCAGTCCTCCGGGACAGGGGAACACTGAAGCTTTCTTT. Translated: CASSPPGQGNTEAFF. The chain uses TRBV6-6 and TRBJ1-1; 9 nucleotides match TRBD1. The J segment lost 1 base and the V segment lost 5 bases, leaving 5 bases of the junction unmatched. CDR3 length equals 15 residues. Germline V lookup: CDR1 MNHNY, CDR2 SVGAGI (reference sequence).

The V gene is TRBV2, the J gene TRBJ2-7; 7 bases agree with TRBD1. With V trimmed by 6 bases and J by 7 bases, 6 bases remained unmatched. Germline V gene lookup returns CDR1 SNHLY and CDR2 FYNNEI. The CDR3 contains 12 residues. The CDR3 DNA sequence: TGTGCCAGCAGACAGGGGCAGGGGGAGCAGTACTTC. Its translation: CASRQGQGEQYF.

The table lists this clone with a few counts. The rearrangement joins TRBV7-6 to TRBJ2-2; TRBD2 matches 9 bases. This CDR3 comprises 15 residues. V lost 5 bases, J lost 5 bases, and 6 bases stayed unmatched. In germline, CDR1 is SGHVS, CDR2 FNYEAQ. This CDR3 is CASSLSGSATGELFF. CDR3 coding DNA: TGTGCCAGCAGCCTTAGCGGGAGTGCGACCGGGGAGCTGTTTTTT.

This clone showed up just once. This rearrangement joins TRBV2 to TRBJ2-7; 9 bases are shared with TRBD1. The CDR3 contains 14 residues. Germline V CDR1 and CDR2: SNHLY, FYNNEI. After removal of 7 bases from V and 6 bases from J, the junction contained 10 bases not matched to a gene. Here the CDR3 DNA reads TGTGCCAGCAAAACTCGGGACAGGGCGAGCGAGCAGTACTTC. Encoded protein: CASKTRDRASEQYF.

The chain recombines TRBV18 with TRBJ2-3; D is possibly TRBD1 (5 bases). CDR1 is KGHSH, CDR2 LQKENI, per germline. This CDR3 contains 13 residues. The germline V and J ends were trimmed by 3 bases and 6 bases, with 10 bases remaining between them. In DNA form, the CDR3 reads TGTGCCAGCTCACCCAGGGAAAGGGATACGCAGTATTTT. It translates to CASSPRERDTQYF.

The J gene is TRBJ2-1, the V gene TRBV5-6; TRBD1 aligns across 7 bases. Per the germline V gene, CDR1 is SGHDT and CDR2 is YYEEEE. With 0 bases clipped from V and 1 base from J, the junction kept 13 bases outside the gene matches. The CDR3 length is 19 residues. CDR3 protein: CASSLVWERGRSSYNEQFF. The DNA for the CDR3 is TGTGCCAGCAGCTTGGTCTGGGAGAGGGGGCGGTCATCCTACAATGAGCAGTTCTTC.

The rearrangement links TRBV7-9 to TRBJ1-5; D is unclear. V was clipped by 1 base and J by 3 bases, with 4 bases between them. Germline values: CDR1 SEHNR, CDR2 FQNEAQ (reference sequence). The CDR3 is 13 residues long. The CDR3 DNA is TGTGCCAGCAGCTTAGGACTCAATCAGCCCCAGCATTTT. This encodes CASSLGLNQPQHF.

The sample holds a few counts of this clone. CDR3 bases: TGTGCCAGCAGCCTACTAGGGGGATACGAGCAGTACTTC. It specifies CASSLLGGYEQYF. The J gene is TRBJ2-7, the V gene TRBV27; maybe TRBD1 (6 bases). The CDR3 sequence is 13 residues long. CDR1 MNHEY and CDR2 SMNVEV come from the germline V gene (reference sequence). Trimming pared 6 bases from V and 4 bases from J, leaving 13 bases between.

The chain has TRBV29-1 and TRBJ2-3; possibly TRBD2 for D (5 bases). Germline CDR1 SQVTM, CDR2 ANQGSEA. Trimming took off 8 bases at V and 0 bases at J, with 12 bases between the two ends. The CDR3 totals 13 residues. The CDR3 region is CSSCGSSTDTQYF. CDR3 DNA sequence: TGCAGCTCCTGCGGGTCTAGCACAGATACGCAGTATTTT.

The chain has TRBV14 and TRBJ1-2; D not resolved. The CDR3 runs 12 residues. The ends were cut back, 5 bases at V and 8 bases at J, with 12 bases in the middle. Germline V gene data show CDR1 as SGHDN and CDR2 as FVKESK. CDR3 protein: CASSSHGSGYTF. The CDR3 DNA follows: TGTGCCAGCAGCTCTCACGGGTCAGGCTACACCTTC.

In its sample, this clone was seen a few times. The chain carries TRBV4-1 and TRBJ1-1; TRBD1 matches 9 bases. After removal of 2 bases from V and 0 bases from J, the junction contained 7 bases not matched to a gene. CDR1 and CDR2 from the germline V gene are MGHRA and YSYEKL. The CDR3 is 17 amino acids. The CDR3 here is CASSQSPGTGLNTEAFF. CDR3 DNA: TGCGCCAGCAGCCAAAGTCCCGGGACAGGGCTGAACACTGAAGCTTTCTTT.

The V and J genes are TRBV7-9 and TRBJ2-5; 8 nucleotides match TRBD2. With the DNA end fitting TRBJ2-7 better, the J assignment may be wrong. Germline CDR1 and CDR2: SEHNR and FQNEAQ (reference sequence). The CDR3 contains 15 residues. This CDR3 is CASSSTSVNSYEQYF. CDR3 nucleotides: TGTGCCAGCAGCTCGACTAGCGTTAACTCCTACGAGCAGTACTTC.